A selection of T cell receptor beta chains follows, all from one sample in a study of T cell responses to AZD1222 COVID-19 vaccine. Using immunoSEQ multiplex PCR, the repertoire was profiled, and TCRdb retains in-frame clones only, with some absent. The sample lists roughly 180,000 clones, about 90% occurring once. The sequencing used peripheral blood, collected on day 0 of AZD1222 vaccination. The receptors were gathered from an adult in good health. CDR3s include the opening cysteine and the closing phenylalanine or tryptophan. The order of the fields is D gene, clone size, V gene, J gene, CDR3 protein, CDR3 DNA. A D gene is named only where the DNA matches it firmly. A row's size may be missing; if present it is once, few, many or a size class.

d_gene: TRBD2
abundance: .
v_gene: TRBV9
j_gene: TRBJ2-1
CDR3aa: CASSVGGLDFYNEQFF
CDR3nt: TGTGCCAGCAGCGTAGGGGGACTAGATTTTTACAATGAGCAGTTCTTC

d_gene: .
abundance: .
v_gene: TRBV6-1
j_gene: TRBJ1-2
CDR3aa: CASSETLETYGYTF
CDR3nt: TGTGCCAGCAGTGAAACGCTGGAGACTTACGGCTACACCTTC

d_gene: .
abundance: .
v_gene: TRBV28
j_gene: TRBJ1-4
CDR3aa: CASTTHRDVKLFF
CDR3nt: TGTGCCAGCACTACCCACAGGGATGTAAAACTGTTTTTT

d_gene: .
abundance: .
v_gene: TRBV19
j_gene: TRBJ1-2
CDR3aa: CASSIGPHRDLNYGYTF
CDR3nt: TGTGCCAGTAGTATAGGACCGCACAGAGACTTAAACTATGGCTACACCTTC

d_gene: .
abundance: .
v_gene: TRBV7-9
j_gene: TRBJ1-5
CDR3aa: CASSPPGEYQPQHF
CDR3nt: TGTGCCAGCAGCCCCCCGGGGGAGTATCAGCCCCAGCATTTT

d_gene: .
abundance: .
v_gene: TRBV7-2
j_gene: TRBJ2-5
CDR3aa: CASSLASRGAGETQYF
CDR3nt: TGTGCCAGCAGCTTAGCGAGTCGGGGGGCCGGAGAGACCCAGTACTTC

d_gene: .
abundance: .
v_gene: TRBV9
j_gene: TRBJ2-2
CDR3aa: CASSVASTANTGELFF
CDR3nt: TGTGCCAGCAGCGTAGCTTCGACCGCGAACACCGGGGAGCTGTTTTTT

d_gene: .
abundance: .
v_gene: TRBV27
j_gene: TRBJ1-4
CDR3aa: CASSLIGNEKLFF
CDR3nt: TGTGCCAGCAGTCTCATAGGCAATGAAAAACTGTTTTTT

d_gene: .
abundance: .
v_gene: TRBV21-1
j_gene: TRBJ1-1
CDR3aa: CASSKATTETEAFF
CDR3nt: TGTGCCAGCAGCAAGGCTACGACCGAAACTGAAGCTTTCTTT

d_gene: TRBD2
abundance: .
v_gene: TRBV6-5
j_gene: TRBJ2-7
CDR3aa: CASRKSAGGGYEQYF
CDR3nt: TGTGCCAGCAGAAAGAGTGCGGGAGGGGGCTACGAGCAGTACTTC

d_gene: .
abundance: .
v_gene: TRBV30
j_gene: TRBJ1-2
CDR3aa: CAWSGVPYGYTF
CDR3nt: TGTGCCTGGAGCGGGGTTCCCTATGGCTACACCTTC

d_gene: .
abundance: .
v_gene: TRBV12-3/TRBV12-4
j_gene: TRBJ1-1
CDR3aa: CASSLAQTSGAFF
CDR3nt: TGTGCCAGCAGTTTAGCGCAGACTTCTGGAGCTTTCTTT

d_gene: .
abundance: .
v_gene: TRBV30
j_gene: TRBJ1-1
CDR3aa: CAWSVKVVGTEAFF
CDR3nt: TGTGCCTGGAGTGTAAAGGTGGTGGGCACTGAAGCTTTCTTT

d_gene: .
abundance: .
v_gene: TRBV5-1
j_gene: TRBJ2-7
CDR3aa: CASSLGASYEQYF
CDR3nt: TGCGCCAGCAGCTTGGGGGCCTCCTACGAGCAGTACTTC

d_gene: .
abundance: .
v_gene: TRBV28
j_gene: TRBJ2-1
CDR3aa: CASSLAVGQNEQFF
CDR3nt: TGTGCCAGCAGTTTGGCGGTAGGTCAAAATGAGCAGTTCTTC

d_gene: .
abundance: once
v_gene: TRBV7-2
j_gene: TRBJ1-5
CDR3aa: CASSQTLSNQPQHF
CDR3nt: TGTGCCAGCAGCCAGACGTTGAGCAATCAGCCCCAGCATTTT

d_gene: TRBD1
abundance: .
v_gene: TRBV19
j_gene: TRBJ2-3
CDR3aa: CASSIGRNRGRADTQYF
CDR3nt: TGTGCCAGTAGTATAGGTAGAAACAGGGGACGGGCAGATACGCAGTATTTT

d_gene: .
abundance: .
v_gene: TRBV19
j_gene: TRBJ2-2
CDR3aa: CASSVTSNTGELFF
CDR3nt: TGTGCCAGTAGTGTAACCTCGAACACCGGGGAGCTGTTTTTT

d_gene: .
abundance: .
v_gene: TRBV11-3
j_gene: TRBJ2-1
CDR3aa: CASSPDYSYNEQFF
CDR3nt: TGTGCCAGCAGCCCGGACTACTCCTACAATGAGCAGTTCTTC

d_gene: .
abundance: few
v_gene: TRBV28
j_gene: TRBJ1-2
CDR3aa: CASRYEYGYTF
CDR3nt: TGTGCCAGCAGGTACGAGTATGGCTACACCTTC

d_gene: TRBD1
abundance: .
v_gene: TRBV18
j_gene: TRBJ1-3
CDR3aa: CASSPQGQGTGGNTIYF
CDR3nt: TGTGCCAGCTCACCACAGGGACAGGGGACCGGAGGAAACACCATATATTTT

d_gene: .
abundance: .
v_gene: TRBV7-3
j_gene: TRBJ2-3
CDR3aa: CASSGGPRTDTQYF
CDR3nt: TGTGCCAGCAGCGGAGGGCCGCGCACAGATACGCAGTATTTT

d_gene: .
abundance: .
v_gene: TRBV29-1
j_gene: TRBJ2-5
CDR3aa: CSVQYWSSLETQYF
CDR3nt: TGCAGCGTTCAGTACTGGAGCAGTCTAGAGACCCAGTACTTC

d_gene: .
abundance: medium-sized
v_gene: TRBV6-4
j_gene: TRBJ2-2
CDR3aa: CASSESNTGELFF
CDR3nt: TGTGCCAGCAGTGAGTCCAACACCGGGGAGCTGTTTTTT

d_gene: TRBD1
abundance: .
v_gene: TRBV5-1
j_gene: TRBJ1-1
CDR3aa: CASSQGQGGSTEAFF
CDR3nt: TGCGCCAGCAGCCAAGGACAGGGAGGGAGCACTGAAGCTTTCTTT

d_gene: TRBD1
abundance: .
v_gene: TRBV5-1
j_gene: TRBJ1-4
CDR3aa: CASSWGQGTEKLFF
CDR3nt: TGCGCCAGCAGCTGGGGACAGGGTACCGAAAAACTGTTTTTT

d_gene: TRBD1
abundance: once
v_gene: TRBV30
j_gene: TRBJ2-4
CDR3aa: CAWSGDRVSGRAKNIQYF
CDR3nt: TGTGCCTGGAGTGGAGACAGGGTGAGCGGCAGAGCCAAAAACATTCAGTACTTC

d_gene: .
abundance: once
v_gene: TRBV24-1
j_gene: TRBJ2-3
CDR3aa: CATSQQGLITDTQYF
CDR3nt: TGTGCCACCAGTCAACAGGGCCTTATCACAGATACGCAGTATTTT

d_gene: TRBD1
abundance: .
v_gene: TRBV30
j_gene: TRBJ2-7
CDR3aa: CAWSGTGGMYEQYF
CDR3nt: TGTGCCTGGAGTGGGACAGGGGGCATGTACGAGCAGTACTTC

d_gene: TRBD1
abundance: .
v_gene: TRBV15
j_gene: TRBJ2-3
CDR3aa: CATSRGDNRGRGDTQYF
CDR3nt: TGTGCCACCAGCAGAGGGGACAACAGGGGGCGAGGGGATACGCAGTATTTT

d_gene: TRBD1
abundance: .
v_gene: TRBV25-1
j_gene: TRBJ2-7
CDR3aa: CASRPSGSGQPYEQYF
CDR3nt: TGTGCCAGCAGGCCCTCTGGGTCGGGACAGCCCTACGAGCAGTACTTC

d_gene: TRBD2
abundance: once
v_gene: TRBV30
j_gene: TRBJ2-1
CDR3aa: CACESGGPYNEQFF
CDR3nt: TGTGCCTGTGAGAGCGGGGGTCCCTACAATGAGCAGTTCTTC

d_gene: .
abundance: .
v_gene: TRBV27
j_gene: TRBJ1-6
CDR3aa: CASSPPPTVNSPLHF
CDR3nt: TGTGCCAGCAGTCCCCCCCCGACAGTAAATTCACCCCTCCACTTT

d_gene: .
abundance: .
v_gene: TRBV12-3/TRBV12-4
j_gene: TRBJ1-2
CDR3aa: CASTTTGIYGYTF
CDR3nt: TGTGCCAGCACCACAACAGGGATCTATGGCTACACCTTC

d_gene: TRBD1
abundance: once
v_gene: TRBV27
j_gene: TRBJ2-3
CDR3aa: CASSRQGFDTQYF
CDR3nt: TGTGCCAGCAGTAGACAGGGATTTGATACGCAGTATTTT

d_gene: .
abundance: .
v_gene: TRBV6-2/TRBV6-3
j_gene: TRBJ1-6
CDR3aa: CASSLRNSPLHF
CDR3nt: TGTGCCAGCAGTTTACGGAATTCACCCCTCCACTTT

d_gene: .
abundance: .
v_gene: TRBV7-2
j_gene: TRBJ1-4
CDR3aa: CASSPRASFEKLFF
CDR3nt: TGTGCCAGCAGCCCCAGGGCATCATTTGAAAAACTGTTTTTT

d_gene: .
abundance: .
v_gene: TRBV7-8
j_gene: TRBJ1-1
CDR3aa: CASSLVPGTYTEAFF
CDR3nt: TGTGCCAGCAGCTTAGTCCCCGGGACTTACACTGAAGCTTTCTTT

d_gene: .
abundance: .
v_gene: TRBV28
j_gene: TRBJ1-1
CDR3aa: CASSQTSMNTEAFF
CDR3nt: TGTGCCAGCAGTCAGACCTCGATGAACACTGAAGCTTTCTTT

d_gene: TRBD2
abundance: .
v_gene: TRBV7-9
j_gene: TRBJ2-1
CDR3aa: CASRSGRETHNEQFF
CDR3nt: TGTGCCAGCCGTAGCGGGAGGGAGACCCACAATGAGCAGTTCTTC